This T cell receptor beta chain originates from a study of shared clonotypes between healthy human individuals. Trimming cost V 4 bases and J 2 bases; bases outside gene matches: 1. Germline CDR1 is SNHLY and CDR2 is FYNNEI. The CDR3 totals 14 residues. TCRdb's copy holds only in-frame clones and misses some; the assay was immunoSEQ multiplex PCR. Of roughly 700,000 clones in the sample, around 74% were seen once. The sequence derives from a woman in her 30s in good health. The chain has TRBV2 and TRBJ2-3; 9 nucleotides align to TRBD2. The sample was memory CD4+ T cells sorted from blood. Indicated subset: CD45RA-negative fraction. Here the CDR3 reads CASSGLAATDTQYF. CDR3 coding DNA: TGTGCCAGCAGTGGACTAGCGGCCACAGATACGCAGTATTTT.